This is a list of T cell receptor beta chains from one sample in a study of shared clonotypes between healthy human individuals. Sequenced by immunoSEQ multiplex PCR; TCRdb stores in-frame clones only, minus some. The data hold 850,000 to 1,200,000 clones, with approximately 72% observed a single time. Sequences were obtained from memory CD4+ T cells sorted from blood. These receptors originate from a man in his late teens or twenties in good health. CDR3s include the opening cysteine and the closing phenylalanine or tryptophan. Each record gives: D gene, V gene, J gene, clone size, CDR3 protein, CDR3 DNA. The D gene is left open where the match is weak. Expanded clones get a size class; other rows say once, few or many, or leave the size out.

TRBD1	TRBV7-8	TRBJ1-5	-	CASSGQGKGQPQHF	TGTGCCAGCAGCGGACAGGGTAAGGGTCAGCCCCAGCATTTT
TRBD1	TRBV30	TRBJ1-5	once	CAWGRSDRENRAQHF	TGTGCCTGGGGAAGAAGTGACAGGGAAAATAGGGCCCAGCATTTT
TRBD2	TRBV5-4	TRBJ2-3	-	CASSFSGTPGTQYF	TGTGCCAGCAGCTTTAGCGGGACCCCAGGTACGCAGTATTTT
-	TRBV19	TRBJ1-1	-	CASSIDRGSVTLNTEAFF	TGTGCCAGTAGTATAGATCGCGGCAGCGTGACATTGAACACTGAAGCTTTCTTT
TRBD1	TRBV5-1	TRBJ1-3	-	CASSLMTGFYGNTIYF	TGCGCCAGCAGTCTAATGACAGGGTTTTACGGAAACACCATATATTTT
TRBD1	TRBV6-5	TRBJ2-7	-	CASGKGQFYEQYF	TGTGCCAGCGGAAAGGGACAGTTCTACGAGCAGTACTTC
-	TRBV4-3	TRBJ2-2	-	CASSQDLVSNTGELFF	TGCGCCAGCAGCCAAGATCTGGTCAGTAACACCGGGGAGCTGTTTTTT
TRBD2	TRBV30	TRBJ2-5	-	CAYSGGIQETQYF	TGTGCCTATTCGGGAGGGATCCAAGAGACCCAGTACTTC
-	TRBV30	TRBJ2-7	-	CAWSLGRAEQYF	TGTGCCTGGAGTCTAGGTAGGGCCGAGCAGTACTTC
-	TRBV5-1	TRBJ2-3	-	CASRLGGTDTQYF	TGCGCCAGCAGGCTAGGTGGCACAGATACGCAGTATTTT
-	TRBV7-7	TRBJ2-5	-	CASSWTHRETQYF	TGTGCTAGCTCTTGGACCCACAGAGAGACCCAGTACTTC
-	TRBV29-1	TRBJ2-5	-	CSVDMNWDPKETQYF	TGCAGCGTTGATATGAACTGGGACCCTAAAGAGACCCAGTACTTC
-	TRBV2	TRBJ2-5	-	CASRSPLGRETQYF	TGTGCCAGCAGGTCACCCCTGGGGAGGGAGACCCAGTACTTC
TRBD2	TRBV6-1	TRBJ2-7	-	CASLTSGGPYEQYF	TGTGCCAGCCTCACTAGCGGGGGACCCTACGAGCAGTACTTC
-	TRBV7-3	TRBJ2-7	-	CASSLSGVGEQYF	TGTGCCAGCAGCCTGTCGGGGGTCGGCGAGCAGTACTTC
-	TRBV4-2	TRBJ1-5	-	CASSQIPETGQPQHF	TGTGCCAGCAGCCAGATACCCGAAACAGGTCAGCCCCAGCATTTT
-	TRBV13	TRBJ2-7	-	CASSPTYEQYF	TGTGCCAGCAGCCCGACCTACGAGCAGTACTTC
-	TRBV10-3	TRBJ1-5	-	CAISAGGDSNQPQHF	TGTGCCATCAGTGCTGGGGGGGATAGCAATCAGCCCCAGCATTTT